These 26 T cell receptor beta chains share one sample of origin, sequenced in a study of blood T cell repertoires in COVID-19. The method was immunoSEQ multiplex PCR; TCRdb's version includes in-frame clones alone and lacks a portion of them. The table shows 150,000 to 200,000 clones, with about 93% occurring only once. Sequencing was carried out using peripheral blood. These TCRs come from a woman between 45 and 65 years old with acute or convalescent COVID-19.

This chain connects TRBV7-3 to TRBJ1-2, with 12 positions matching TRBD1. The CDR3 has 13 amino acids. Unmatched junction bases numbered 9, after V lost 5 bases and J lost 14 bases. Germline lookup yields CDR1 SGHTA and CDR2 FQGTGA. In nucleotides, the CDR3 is TGTGCCAGCAGCCAGAGGGACAGGGGGCCGGTAACCTTC. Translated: CASSQRDRGPVTF.

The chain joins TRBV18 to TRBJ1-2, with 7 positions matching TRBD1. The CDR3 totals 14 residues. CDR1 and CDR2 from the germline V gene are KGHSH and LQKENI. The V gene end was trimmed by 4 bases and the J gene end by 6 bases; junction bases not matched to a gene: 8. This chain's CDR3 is CASSLRDSPDGYTF. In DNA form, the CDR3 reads TGTGCCAGCTCACTACGGGACAGCCCCGATGGCTACACCTTC. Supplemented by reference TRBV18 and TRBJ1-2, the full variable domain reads NAGVMQNPRHLVRRRGQEARLRCSPMKGHSHVYWYRQLPEEGLKFMVYLQKENIIDESGMPKERFSAEFPKEGPSILRIQQVVRGDSAAYFCASSLRDSPDGYTFGSGTRLTVV.

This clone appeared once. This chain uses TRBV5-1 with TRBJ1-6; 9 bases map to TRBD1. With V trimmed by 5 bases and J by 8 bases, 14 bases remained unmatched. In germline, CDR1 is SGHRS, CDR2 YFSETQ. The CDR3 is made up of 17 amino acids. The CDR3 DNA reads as TGCGCCAGCAGAAGAACCGGGACAGGGACTAGGGATTCACCCCTCCACTTT. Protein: CASRRTGTGTRDSPLHF.

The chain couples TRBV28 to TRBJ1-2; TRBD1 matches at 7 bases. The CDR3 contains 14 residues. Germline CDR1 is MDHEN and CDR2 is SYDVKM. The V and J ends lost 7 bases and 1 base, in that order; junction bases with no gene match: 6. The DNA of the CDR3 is TGTGCCAGCATTAGCTCAGGGGGTAACTATGGCTACACCTTC. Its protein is CASISSGGNYGYTF.

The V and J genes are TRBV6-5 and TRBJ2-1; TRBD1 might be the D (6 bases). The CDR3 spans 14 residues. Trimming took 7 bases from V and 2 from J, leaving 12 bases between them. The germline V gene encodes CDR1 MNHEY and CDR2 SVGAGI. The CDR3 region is CASTDRSTYNEQFF. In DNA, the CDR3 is TGTGCCAGCACCGACAGGTCAACCTACAATGAGCAGTTCTTC.

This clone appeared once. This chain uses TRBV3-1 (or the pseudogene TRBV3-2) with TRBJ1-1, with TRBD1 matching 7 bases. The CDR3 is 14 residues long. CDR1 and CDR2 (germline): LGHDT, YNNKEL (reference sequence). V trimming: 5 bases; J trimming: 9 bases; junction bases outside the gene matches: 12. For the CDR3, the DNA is TGTGCCAGCAGCGTCGGGCCAACAGGGGATCAAGCTTTCTTT. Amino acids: CASSVGPTGDQAFF.

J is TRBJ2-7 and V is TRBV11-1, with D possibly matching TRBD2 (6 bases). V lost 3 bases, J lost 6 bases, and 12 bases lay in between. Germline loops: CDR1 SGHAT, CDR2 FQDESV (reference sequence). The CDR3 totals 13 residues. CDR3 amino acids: CASSLRGKVEQYF. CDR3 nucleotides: TGTGCCAGCAGCTTGCGGGGTAAGGTCGAGCAGTACTTC.

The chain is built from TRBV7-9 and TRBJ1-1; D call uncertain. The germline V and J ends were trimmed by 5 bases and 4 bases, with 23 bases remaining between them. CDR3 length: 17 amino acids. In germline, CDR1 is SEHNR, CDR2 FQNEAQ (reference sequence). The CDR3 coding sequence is TGTGCCAGCAGCCAACCCACTCCGGGTCTTGTGTTCACTGAAGCTTTCTTT. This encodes CASSQPTPGLVFTEAFF.

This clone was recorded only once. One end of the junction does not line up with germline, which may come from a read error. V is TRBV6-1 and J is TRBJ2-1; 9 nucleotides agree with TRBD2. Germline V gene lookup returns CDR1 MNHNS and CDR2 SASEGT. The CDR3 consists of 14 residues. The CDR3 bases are TGTGCCAGCAGTGATACTTGGGCGGGAGGGCCGATTCTCTTC. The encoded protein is CASSDTWAGGPILF.

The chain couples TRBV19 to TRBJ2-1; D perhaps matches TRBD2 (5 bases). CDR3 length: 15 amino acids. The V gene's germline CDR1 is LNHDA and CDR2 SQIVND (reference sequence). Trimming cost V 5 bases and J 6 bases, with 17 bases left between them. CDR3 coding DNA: TGTGCCAGTAGTTCGCCTTTACGGACTTCCAATGAGCAGTTCTTC. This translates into CASSSPLRTSNEQFF.

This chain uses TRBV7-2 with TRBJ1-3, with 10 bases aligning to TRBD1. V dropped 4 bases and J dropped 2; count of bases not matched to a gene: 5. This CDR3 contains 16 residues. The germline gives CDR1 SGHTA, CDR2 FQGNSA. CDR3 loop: CASSSGTGVPGNTIYF. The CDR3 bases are TGTGCCAGCAGCTCCGGGACAGGGGTGCCTGGAAACACCATATATTTT.

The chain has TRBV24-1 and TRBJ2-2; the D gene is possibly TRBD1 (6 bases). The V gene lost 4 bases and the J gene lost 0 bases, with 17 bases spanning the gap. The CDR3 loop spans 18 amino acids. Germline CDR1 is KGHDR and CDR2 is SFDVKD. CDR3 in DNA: TGTGCCACCAGTGACCCTACCATGACAGGAACGAACACCGGGGAGCTGTTTTTT. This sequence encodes CATSDPTMTGTNTGELFF.

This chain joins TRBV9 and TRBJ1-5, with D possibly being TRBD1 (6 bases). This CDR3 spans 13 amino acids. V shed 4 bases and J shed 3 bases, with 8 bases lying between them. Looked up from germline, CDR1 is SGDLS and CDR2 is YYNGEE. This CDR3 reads CASSPGDNQPQHF. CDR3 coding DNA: TGTGCCAGCAGCCCAGGGGACAATCAGCCCCAGCATTTT.

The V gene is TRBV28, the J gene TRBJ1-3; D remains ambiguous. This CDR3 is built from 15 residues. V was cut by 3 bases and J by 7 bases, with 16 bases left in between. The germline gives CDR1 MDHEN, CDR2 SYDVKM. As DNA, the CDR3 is TGTGCCAGCAGTTTTCCGTCCGCAGGTGGGAACACCATATATTTT. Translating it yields CASSFPSAGGNTIYF.

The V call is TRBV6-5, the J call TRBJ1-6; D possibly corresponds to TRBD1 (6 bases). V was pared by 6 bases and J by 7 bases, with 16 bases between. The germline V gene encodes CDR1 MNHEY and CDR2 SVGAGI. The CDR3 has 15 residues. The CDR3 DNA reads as TGTGCCAGCAGGCAAAACAGGGTTAACAATTCACCCCTCCACTTT. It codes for CASRQNRVNNSPLHF.

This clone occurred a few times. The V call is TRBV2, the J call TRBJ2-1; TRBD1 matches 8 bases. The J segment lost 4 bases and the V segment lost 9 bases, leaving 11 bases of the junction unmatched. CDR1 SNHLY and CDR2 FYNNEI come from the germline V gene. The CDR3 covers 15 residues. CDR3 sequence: CASCPDRAAYNEQFF. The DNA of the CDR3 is TGTGCCAGTTGTCCGGACAGGGCAGCTTACAATGAGCAGTTCTTC.

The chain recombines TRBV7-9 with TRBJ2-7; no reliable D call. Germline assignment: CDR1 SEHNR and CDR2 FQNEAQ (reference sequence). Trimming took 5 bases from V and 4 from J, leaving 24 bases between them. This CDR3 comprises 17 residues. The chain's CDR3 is CASSPTGLTAPGYEQYF. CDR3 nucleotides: TGTGCCAGCAGCCCTACCGGCTTAACGGCACCCGGGTACGAGCAGTACTTC.

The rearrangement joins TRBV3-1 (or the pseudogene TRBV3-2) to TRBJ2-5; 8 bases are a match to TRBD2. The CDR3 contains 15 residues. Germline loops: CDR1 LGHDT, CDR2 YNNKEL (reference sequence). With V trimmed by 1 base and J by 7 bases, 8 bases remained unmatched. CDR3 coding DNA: TGTGCCAGCAGCCAAGGCGGGGGGTCCGGCGGGACCCAGTACTTC. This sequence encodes CASSQGGGSGGTQYF.

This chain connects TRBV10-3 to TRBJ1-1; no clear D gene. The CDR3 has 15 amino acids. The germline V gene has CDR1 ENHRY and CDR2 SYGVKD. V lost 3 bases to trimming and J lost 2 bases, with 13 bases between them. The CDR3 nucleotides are TGTGCCATCAGTGAAGGCGAGAGGCTAAACACTGAAGCTTTCTTT. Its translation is CAISEGERLNTEAFF.

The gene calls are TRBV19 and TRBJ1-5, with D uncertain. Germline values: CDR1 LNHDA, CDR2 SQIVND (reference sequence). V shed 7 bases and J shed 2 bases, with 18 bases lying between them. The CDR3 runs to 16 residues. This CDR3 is CASTRTLSQGNQPQHF. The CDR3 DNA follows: TGTGCCAGTACCCGAACTCTTTCCCAGGGCAATCAGCCCCAGCATTTT.

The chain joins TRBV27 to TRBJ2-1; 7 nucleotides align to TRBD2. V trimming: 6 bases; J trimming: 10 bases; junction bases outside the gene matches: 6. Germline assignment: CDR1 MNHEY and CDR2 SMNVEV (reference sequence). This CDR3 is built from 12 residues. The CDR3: CASSPSGLEQFF. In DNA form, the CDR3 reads TGTGCCAGCAGCCCTAGCGGATTGGAGCAGTTCTTC.

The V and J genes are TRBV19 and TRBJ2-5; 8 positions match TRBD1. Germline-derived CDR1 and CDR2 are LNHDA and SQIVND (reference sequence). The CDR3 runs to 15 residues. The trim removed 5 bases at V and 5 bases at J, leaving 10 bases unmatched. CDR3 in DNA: TGTGCCAGTAGTGAAGGACAGGGAGTTTGGGAGACCCAGTACTTC. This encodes CASSEGQGVWETQYF.

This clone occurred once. The CDR3 loop reads CASSIAAGGVQETQYF. In DNA form, the CDR3 reads TGTGCCAGTAGTATAGCAGCGGGAGGGGTTCAAGAGACCCAGTACTTC. The genes are TRBV19 and TRBJ2-5; 10 bases fit TRBD2. V trimming: 1 base; J trimming: 2 bases; junction bases outside the gene matches: 4. Germline CDR1 is LNHDA and CDR2 is SQIVND (reference sequence). The CDR3 runs 16 residues.

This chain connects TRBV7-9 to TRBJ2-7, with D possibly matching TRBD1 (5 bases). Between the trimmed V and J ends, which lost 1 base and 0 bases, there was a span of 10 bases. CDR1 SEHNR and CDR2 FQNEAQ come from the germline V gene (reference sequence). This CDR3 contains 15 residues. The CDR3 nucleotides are TGTGCCAGCAGCTTAGTAGGGGTTTCCTCCTACGAGCAGTACTTC. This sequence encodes CASSLVGVSSYEQYF. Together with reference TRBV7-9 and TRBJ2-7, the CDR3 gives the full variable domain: DTGVSQNPRHKITKRGQNVTFRCDPISEHNRLYWYRQTLGQGPEFLTYFQNEAQLEKSRLLSDRFSAERPKGSFSTLEIQRTEQGDSAMYLCASSLVGVSSYEQYFGPGTRLTVT.

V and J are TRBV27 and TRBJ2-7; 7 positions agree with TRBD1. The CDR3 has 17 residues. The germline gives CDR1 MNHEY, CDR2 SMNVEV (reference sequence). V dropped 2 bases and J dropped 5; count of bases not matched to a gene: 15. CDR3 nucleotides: TGTGCCAGCAGTTTAGGGTGGAGACAGGGACCTAAGGACGAGCAGTACTTC. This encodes CASSLGWRQGPKDEQYF.

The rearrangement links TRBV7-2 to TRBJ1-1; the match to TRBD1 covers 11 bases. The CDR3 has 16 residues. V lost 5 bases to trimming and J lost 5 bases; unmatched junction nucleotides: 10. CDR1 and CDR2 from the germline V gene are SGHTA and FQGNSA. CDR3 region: CASSTTSGTGGTEAFF. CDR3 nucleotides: TGTGCCAGCAGCACAACATCCGGGACAGGGGGTACTGAAGCTTTCTTT.